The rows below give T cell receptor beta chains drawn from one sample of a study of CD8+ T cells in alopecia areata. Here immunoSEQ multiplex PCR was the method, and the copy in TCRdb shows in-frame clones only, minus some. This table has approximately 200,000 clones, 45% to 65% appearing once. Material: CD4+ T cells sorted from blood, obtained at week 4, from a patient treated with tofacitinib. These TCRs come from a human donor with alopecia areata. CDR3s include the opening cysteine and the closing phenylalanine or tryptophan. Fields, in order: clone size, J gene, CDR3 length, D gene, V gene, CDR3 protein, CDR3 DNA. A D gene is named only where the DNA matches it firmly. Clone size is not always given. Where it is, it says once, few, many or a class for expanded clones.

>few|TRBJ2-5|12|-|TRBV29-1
CSDRQTQESQYF
TGCAGCGACCGACAGACCCAAGAGAGCCAGTACTTC
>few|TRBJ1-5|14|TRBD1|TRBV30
CAWSSKGGLQPQHF
TGTGCCTGGAGTTCCAAAGGGGGCCTTCAGCCCCAGCATTTT
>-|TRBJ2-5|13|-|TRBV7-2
CASSFNLQETQYF
TGTGCCAGCAGCTTTAATCTACAAGAGACCCAGTACTTC
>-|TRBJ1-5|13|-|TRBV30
CAWSVRVNQPQHF
TGTGCCTGGAGTGTACGTGTCAATCAGCCCCAGCATTTT
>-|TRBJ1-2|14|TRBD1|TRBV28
CASRPGQAPDGYTF
TGTGCCAGCAGGCCTGGACAGGCTCCCGATGGCTACACCTTC
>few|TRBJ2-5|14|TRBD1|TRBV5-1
CASSRRQGQETQYF
TGCGCCAGCAGCCGTCGACAGGGGCAAGAGACCCAGTACTTC
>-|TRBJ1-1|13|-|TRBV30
CACETPSNTEAFF
TGTGCCTGTGAGACACCTTCGAACACTGAAGCTTTCTTT
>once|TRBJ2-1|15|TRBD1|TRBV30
CAWSILRTGRHEQFF
TGTGCCTGGAGCATCCTGAGGACAGGGAGGCATGAGCAGTTCTTC
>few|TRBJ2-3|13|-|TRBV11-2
CASSLERADTQYF
TGTGCCAGCAGCTTAGAACGTGCAGATACGCAGTATTTT
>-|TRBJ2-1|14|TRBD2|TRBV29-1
CSVPKRGGRREQFF
TGCAGCGTACCCAAGCGGGGGGGCCGACGGGAGCAGTTCTTC
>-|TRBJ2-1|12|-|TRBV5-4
CASSFRANEQFF
TGTGCCAGCAGCTTCAGGGCCAATGAGCAGTTCTTC
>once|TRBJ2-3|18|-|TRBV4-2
CASSQDGRPGKRGDTQYF
TGTGCCAGCAGCCAAGACGGGCGGCCGGGAAAGAGGGGAGATACGCAGTATTTT
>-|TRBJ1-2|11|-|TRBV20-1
CSAHPNYGYTF
TGCAGTGCCCACCCTAACTATGGCTACACCTTC
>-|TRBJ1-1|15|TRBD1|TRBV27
CASRDRGHSNTEAFF
TGTGCCAGCAGAGACAGGGGACACTCGAACACTGAAGCTTTCTTT
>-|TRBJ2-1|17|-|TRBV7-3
CASSPDSGGPGLAEQFF
TGTGCCAGCAGCCCTGACTCAGGTGGCCCCGGATTGGCTGAGCAGTTCTTC
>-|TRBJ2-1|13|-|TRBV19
CASSRLAGGEQFF
TGTGCCAGTAGTCGGCTAGCCGGAGGGGAGCAGTTCTTC
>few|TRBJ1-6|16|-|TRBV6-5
CASSYAVGRDNSPLHF
TGTGCCAGCAGTTACGCCGTGGGGCGGGATAATTCACCCCTCCACTTT
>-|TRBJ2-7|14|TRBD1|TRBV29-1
CSVELGQVPYEQYF
TGCAGCGTTGAATTGGGACAGGTTCCGTACGAGCAGTACTTC
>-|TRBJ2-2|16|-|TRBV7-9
CASSGRQAANTGELFF
TGTGCCAGCAGCGGGAGGCAAGCCGCGAACACCGGGGAGCTGTTTTTT
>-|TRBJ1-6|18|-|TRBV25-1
CASSEIGLVAGDNSPLHF
TGTGCCAGCAGTGAAATTGGTCTGGTGGCAGGGGATAATTCACCCCTCCACTTT
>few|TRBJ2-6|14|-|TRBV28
CASSSTLGANVLTF
TGTGCCAGCAGTTCCACCCTGGGGGCCAACGTCCTGACTTTC
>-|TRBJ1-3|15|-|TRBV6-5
CASRDGQKNGNTIYF
TGTGCCAGCAGAGACGGACAGAAAAACGGAAACACCATATATTTT
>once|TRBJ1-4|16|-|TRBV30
CAWSITMGRSNRKLFF
TGTGCCTGGAGTATAACGATGGGACGGTCTAATAGAAAACTGTTTTTT
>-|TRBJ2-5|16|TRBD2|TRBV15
CATSRGIAGDQETQYF
TGTGCCACCAGCAGAGGGATAGCGGGGGATCAAGAGACCCAGTACTTC
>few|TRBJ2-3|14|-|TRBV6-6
CASNRVGNTDTQYF
TGTGCCAGCAACAGGGTAGGGAACACAGATACGCAGTATTTT
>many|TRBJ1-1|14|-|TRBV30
CAWEHLGGNTEAFF
TGTGCCTGGGAACATTTGGGGGGGAACACTGAAGCTTTCTTT
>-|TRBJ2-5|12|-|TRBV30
CAWKSVGETQYF
TGTGCCTGGAAATCTGTGGGGGAGACCCAGTACTTC
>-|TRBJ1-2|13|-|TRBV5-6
CASAPNTDYGYTF
TGTGCCAGCGCTCCTAATACGGACTATGGCTACACCTTC